This TCR beta chain was recovered during a study of blood T cell repertoires in COVID-19. The overall study: PBMCs, B-cell-depleted T cells, or T cells were the source of the cDNA or gDNA that made up the material.

This table comes from immunoSEQ multiplex PCR, and its TCRdb copy is limited to in-frame clones, with some not included. This sample yields about 54,000 clones, of which roughly 80% are seen a single time; around 5.3% belongs to the top ten. Trimming removed 5 bases from V and 1 base from J; junction bases left unmatched: 2. The germline gives CDR1 LGHNA, CDR2 YNFKEQ. CDR3 length equals 14 residues. The sample comprised peripheral blood. The clonotype originates from a woman aged 55-70 years with acute or convalescent COVID-19. This rearrangement joins TRBV4-2 to TRBJ2-7; 10 bases match TRBD1. DNA for the CDR3: TGTGCCAGCAGCGGGACAGGGGATTCCTACGAGCAGTACTTC. Protein product: CASSGTGDSYEQYF.